Following are 11 T cell receptor beta chains from one sample sequenced in a study of CD8 T cells in ankylosing spondylitis. TCRdb reprocessed the 5' RACE reads via MiXCR and lists one record per CDR3 protein. The sample holds 150,000 or so distinct CDR3 sequences, approximately 32% seen once. Sequenced material: synovial fluid, either unsorted or a sorted T cell fraction (not recorded which). The receptors shown here come from a male donor with ankylosing spondylitis.

The V gene is TRBV20-1, the J gene TRBJ1-1; 7 bases are a match to TRBD1. After removal of 3 bases from V and 1 base from J, the junction contained 5 bases not matched to a gene. CDR3 length: 14 residues. Germline CDR1 and CDR2: DFQATT and SNEGSKA (reference sequence). CDR3 sequence (DNA): TGCAGTGCTAGCTGGGACAGAAAGAACACTGAAGCTTTCTTT. Amino acid sequence: CSASWDRKNTEAFF.

This clonotype came up many times. The rearrangement uses TRBV20-1 and TRBJ2-7; TRBD2 matches at 7 bases. The CDR3 loop spans 18 amino acids. V gave up 1 base and J gave up 0 bases; unmatched junction bases: 15. The germline V gene has CDR1 DFQATT and CDR2 SNEGSKA (reference sequence). CDR3 bases: TGCAGTGCTAGAGGAGAGGGTCGACTAGCCTTCAGCTCCTACGAGCAGTACTTC. Translating gives CSARGEGRLAFSSYEQYF.

This chain connects TRBV11-2 to TRBJ2-1; TRBD2 is a possible D gene (7 bases). The CDR3 is made up of 12 amino acids. The V end lost 5 bases, the J end lost 15 bases, and 17 bases lay between the germline ends. Germline V gene data show CDR1 as SGHAT and CDR2 as FQNNGV. In DNA form, the CDR3 reads TGTGCCAGCAGCGCAACCCGGGGGGCCGTGTTCTTC. Translated: CASSATRGAVFF.

This clonotype was picked up many times. The chain is built from TRBV5-6 and TRBJ1-6, with D perhaps matching TRBD1 (5 bases). The CDR3 has 14 amino acids. Trimming pared 4 bases from V and 4 bases from J, leaving 9 bases between. Germline CDR1 SGHDT, CDR2 YYEEEE. The CDR3 DNA follows: TGTGCCAGCAGCGCGGCAGGGTATAATTCACCCCTCCACTTT. It codes for CASSAAGYNSPLHF.

This chain links TRBV12-3 or TRBV12-4 with TRBJ2-3; D tentatively reads TRBD1 or TRBD2 (5 bases each). This CDR3 region has 15 residues. Trimming cost V 5 bases and J 4 bases, with 16 bases left between them. The chain's CDR3 is CASSPGDQGADTQYF. CDR3 bases: TGTGCCAGCAGTCCAGGAGATCAGGGAGCAGATACGCAGTATTTT.

V gene TRBV5-1 combines with J gene TRBJ1-6; possible D gene TRBD1, 6 bases. CDR1 is SGHRS and CDR2 is YFSETQ in the germline V gene. This CDR3 is built from 15 residues. The V end lost 4 bases, the J end lost 6 bases, and 14 bases lay between the germline ends. The CDR3 sequence: CASSPRGVGNSPLHF. The CDR3 DNA reads as TGCGCCAGCAGCCCTAGGGGGGTTGGTAATTCACCCCTCCACTTT.

This chain joins TRBV19 and TRBJ1-6, with a possible D match to TRBD1 (5 bases). Germline values: CDR1 LNHDA, CDR2 SQIVND (reference sequence). Trimming took 4 bases from V and 14 from J, leaving 12 bases between them. The CDR3 consists of 12 residues. CDR3 coding DNA: TGTGCCAGTAGTACCGGGCCCAGGGCCCTCCACTTT. Its protein is CASSTGPRALHF. The full variable domain, its missing parts supplied by reference TRBV19 and TRBJ1-6, is DGGITQSPKYLFRKEGQNVTLSCEQNLNHDAMYWYRQDPGQGLRLIYYSQIVNDFQKGDIAEGYSVSREKKESFPLTVTSAQKNPTAFYLCASSTGPRALHFGNGTRLTVT.

The J gene is TRBJ2-7, the V gene TRBV7-8, with D unclear. Germline CDR1 and CDR2: SGHVS and FQNEAQ. V gave up 1 base and J gave up 2 bases, with 9 bases separating them. The CDR3 spans 14 residues. The CDR3 region has the DNA TGTGCCAGCAGCTTAGATCCAGGTCCCTACGAGCAGTACTTC. Its translation: CASSLDPGPYEQYF.

In this sample, this clonotype turned up once. The genes are TRBV28 and TRBJ1-5; D gene ambiguous. The length of the CDR3 is 14 residues. The germline gives CDR1 MDHEN, CDR2 SYDVKM. Deletions cut 4 bases from V and 2 bases from J, with 9 bases between. CDR3 DNA sequence: TGTGCCAGCAGTTGGTTAGGAGGCAATCAGCCCCAGCATTTT. The encoded protein is CASSWLGGNQPQHF.

The chain combines TRBV7-9 with TRBJ2-7; D tentatively fits TRBD1 or TRBD2 (5 bases each). This CDR3 contains 15 residues. Trimming took 5 bases from V and 2 from J, leaving 16 bases between them. CDR1 and CDR2 (germline): SEHNR, FQNEAQ (reference sequence). CDR3 region: CASSKGGGPTYEQYF. As DNA, the CDR3 is TGTGCCAGCAGCAAGGGTGGGGGACCGACCTACGAGCAGTACTTC.

The V gene is TRBV11-2, the J gene TRBJ2-7; D might be TRBD1 (6 bases). This CDR3 region has 15 residues. The V end was cut by 5 bases, the J end by 4 bases, with 18 bases between. Germline V lookup: CDR1 SGHAT, CDR2 FQNNGV. The DNA for the CDR3 is TGTGCCAGCAGCCCAGCCGGGACATTAGGATACGAGCAGTACTTC. Its translation: CASSPAGTLGYEQYF.